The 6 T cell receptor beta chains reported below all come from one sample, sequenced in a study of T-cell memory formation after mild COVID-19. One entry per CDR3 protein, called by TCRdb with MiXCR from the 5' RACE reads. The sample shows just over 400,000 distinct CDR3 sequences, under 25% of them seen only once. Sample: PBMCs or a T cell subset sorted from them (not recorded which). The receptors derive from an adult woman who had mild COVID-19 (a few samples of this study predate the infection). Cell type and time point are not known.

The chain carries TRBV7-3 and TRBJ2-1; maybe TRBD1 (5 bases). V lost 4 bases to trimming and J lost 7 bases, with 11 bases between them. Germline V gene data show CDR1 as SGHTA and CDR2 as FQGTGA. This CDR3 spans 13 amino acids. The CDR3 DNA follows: TGTGCCAGCAGCTCTGTGGGGCAGAATGAGCAGTTCTTC. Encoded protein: CASSSVGQNEQFF.

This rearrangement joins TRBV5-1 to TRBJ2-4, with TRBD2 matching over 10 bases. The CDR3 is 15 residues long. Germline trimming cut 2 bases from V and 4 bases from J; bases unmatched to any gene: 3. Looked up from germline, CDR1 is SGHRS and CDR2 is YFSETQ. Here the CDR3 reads CASSFGSGGKNIQYF. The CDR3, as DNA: TGCGCCAGCAGCTTTGGTAGCGGGGGGAAAAACATTCAGTACTTC.

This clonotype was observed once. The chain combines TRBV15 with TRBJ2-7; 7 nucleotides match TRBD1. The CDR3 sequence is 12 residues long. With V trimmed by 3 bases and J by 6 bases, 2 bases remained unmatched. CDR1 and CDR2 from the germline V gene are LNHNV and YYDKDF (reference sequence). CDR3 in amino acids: CATSRSGGEQYF. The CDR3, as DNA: TGTGCCACCAGCAGGTCAGGGGGCGAGCAGTACTTC.

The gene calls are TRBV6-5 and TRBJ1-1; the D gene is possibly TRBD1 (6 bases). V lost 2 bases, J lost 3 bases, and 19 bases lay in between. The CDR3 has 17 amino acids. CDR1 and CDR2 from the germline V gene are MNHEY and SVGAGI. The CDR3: CASSYAGAHLRDTEAFF. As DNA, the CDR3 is TGTGCCAGCAGTTACGCGGGGGCTCACCTGAGGGACACTGAAGCTTTCTTT.

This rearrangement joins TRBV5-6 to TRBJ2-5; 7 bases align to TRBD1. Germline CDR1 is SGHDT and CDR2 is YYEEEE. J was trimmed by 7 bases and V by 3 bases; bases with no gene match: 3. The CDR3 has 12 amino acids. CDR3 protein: CASSWDRWTQYF. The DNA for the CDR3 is TGTGCCAGCAGCTGGGACAGATGGACCCAGTACTTC.

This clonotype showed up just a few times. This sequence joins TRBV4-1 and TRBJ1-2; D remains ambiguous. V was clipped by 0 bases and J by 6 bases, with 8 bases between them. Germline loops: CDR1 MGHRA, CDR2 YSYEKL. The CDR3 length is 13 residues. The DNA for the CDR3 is TGCGCCAGCAGCCAAGAAACCGGAGATGGCTACACCTTC. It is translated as CASSQETGDGYTF.